These 24 T cell receptor beta chains were all obtained from the same sample, sequenced in a study of T cells in Graves' hyperthyroidism and ophthalmopathy. Amplification of TCR beta CDR3 regions used RNA as the template. Primed by the HTBI set, a first-round RT-PCR was run on the TCR CDR3. TCRdb called the multiplex PCR reads again in MiXCR, with one record for every CDR3 protein. The sample holds under 130,000 distinct CDR3 sequences, roughly 50% seen once. The sequencing sample was made of blood. The receptors come from a man aged 35-49 years with Graves' hyperthyroidism.

Ten or more counts support this clonotype. The CDR3 loop reads CASSLEGGAYNEQFF. Written as DNA, the CDR3 is TGCGCCAGCAGCCTGGAAGGGGGGGCGTACAATGAGCAGTTCTTC. V and J are TRBV5-1 and TRBJ2-1, with D possibly matching TRBD2 (7 bases). CDR1 SGHRS and CDR2 YFSETQ come from the germline V gene. V was pared by 4 bases and J by 4 bases, with 15 bases between. This CDR3 comprises 15 residues.

V and J are TRBV20-1 and TRBJ2-3; D perhaps matches TRBD2 (6 bases). Germline V CDR1 and CDR2: DFQATT, SNEGSKA (reference sequence). The CDR3 loop spans 11 amino acids. The CDR3 reads CSSTARGTQYF. The CDR3 bases are TGCAGCTCTACAGCCCGGGGGACGCAGTATTTT.

For this clonotype: In this CDR3 the conserved last residue, phenylalanine or tryptophan, is missing, so a read error is likely. The chain recombines TRBV5-1 with TRBJ2-3; 13 bases are shared with TRBD2. CDR1 SGHRS and CDR2 YFSETQ come from the germline V gene. This CDR3 spans 15 amino acids. Unmatched junction bases numbered 3, after V lost 4 bases and J lost 4 bases. CDR3 coding DNA: TGCGCCAGCAGCCAAGGACTAGCGGGAGCAGATACGCAGTATTGT. The encoded protein is CASSQGLAGADTQYC.

This clonotype was detected once. This sequence joins TRBV2 and TRBJ1-1, with 9 bases fitting TRBD1. CDR3 length: 15 amino acids. Trimming at V came to 7 bases and at J to 2 bases, leaving 8 bases not matched to a gene. The germline V gene has CDR1 SNHLY and CDR2 FYNNEI. CDR3 sequence (DNA): TGTGCCAGCACCCGACAGGGGGTAGGAAACACTGAAGCTTTCTTT. Amino acid sequence: CASTRQGVGNTEAFF.

This clonotype was seen many times. This CDR3 reads CASSYGTDPNQPQHF. Here the CDR3 DNA reads TGCGCCAGCAGCTATGGGACAGATCCTAATCAGCCCCAGCATTTT. The chain recombines TRBV5-1 with TRBJ1-5; TRBD1 agrees at 7 bases. CDR1 and CDR2 from the germline V gene are SGHRS and YFSETQ. The CDR3 sequence is 15 residues long. Losses at the gene ends were 3 bases for V and 4 bases for J; bases not matched to a gene: 7.

The chain carries TRBV4-3 and TRBJ1-1; a possible D gene is TRBD1 (5 bases). This CDR3 region has 15 residues. The ends were cut back, 3 bases at V and 0 bases at J, with 11 bases in the middle. CDR1 and CDR2 from the germline V gene are LGHNA and YSLEER. The CDR3 loop is CASSHDWTLNTEAFF. CDR3 bases: TGCGCCAGCAGCCATGATTGGACATTGAACACTGAAGCTTTCTTT.

This rearrangement joins TRBV20-1 to TRBJ1-5; 9 nucleotides line up with TRBD1. Germline trimming cut 5 bases from V and 3 bases from J; bases unmatched to any gene: 8. This CDR3 comprises 15 residues. Germline loops: CDR1 DFQATT, CDR2 SNEGSKA (reference sequence). The CDR3 region is CSALDRDRVNQPQHF. The CDR3, as DNA: TGCAGTGCTTTAGACCGGGACAGGGTCAATCAGCCCCAGCATTTT.

This clonotype was observed many times. This sequence joins TRBV7-9 and TRBJ2-3; 9 bases match TRBD1. This CDR3 region has 16 residues. J was trimmed by 6 bases and V by 1 base; bases with no gene match: 8. Germline CDR1 reads SEHNR; CDR2 reads FQNEAQ (reference sequence). CDR3 nucleotide sequence: TGTGCCAGCAGCTTAGGGTCTCGGACAGGGGTCGATACGCAGTATTTT. Translated: CASSLGSRTGVDTQYF. Looking up the rest from reference TRBV7-9 and TRBJ2-3 gives the full variable domain: DTGVSQNPRHKITKRGQNVTFRCDPISEHNRLYWYRQTLGQGPEFLTYFQNEAQLEKSRLLSDRFSAERPKGSFSTLEIQRTEQGDSAMYLCASSLGSRTGVDTQYFGPGTRLTVL.

With respect to this clonotype: Since a much larger clone is just one base distant, this may be a read error. This chain links TRBV4-1 with TRBJ2-1; 11 bases fit TRBD2. This CDR3 has 16 residues. Trimming removed 0 bases from V and 10 bases from J; junction bases left unmatched: 8. Germline CDR1 is MGHRA and CDR2 is YSYEKL. The CDR3 is CASSQEGGLAGGEQFF. In DNA, the CDR3 is TGCGCCAGCAGCCAAGAAGGGGGGCTAGCGGGAGGCGAGCAGTTCTTC.

The chain links TRBV6-6 to TRBJ2-2; TRBD2 matches at 7 bases. CDR3 size: 15 residues. Per the germline V gene, CDR1 is MNHNY and CDR2 is SVGAGI (reference sequence). J lost 5 bases, V lost 4 bases, and 7 bases had no gene match. The CDR3 is CASSFKGGSTGELFF. CDR3 in DNA: TGTGCCAGCAGTTTCAAGGGCGGGAGTACCGGGGAGCTGTTTTTT.

The table lists this clonotype with many counts. The genes are TRBV5-1 and TRBJ2-3; 15 nucleotides match TRBD2. CDR1 SGHRS and CDR2 YFSETQ come from the germline V gene. The V segment lost 4 bases and the J segment 3 bases; nucleotides outside the gene matches: 6. The CDR3 contains 17 residues. CDR3 loop: CASSQRTSGGGTDTQYF. CDR3 coding DNA: TGCGCCAGCAGCCAGCGGACTAGCGGGGGGGGGACAGATACGCAGTATTTT.

The chain combines TRBV29-1 with TRBJ2-1; 9 bases align to TRBD1. The V and J ends lost 7 bases and 6 bases, in that order; junction bases with no gene match: 4. Germline V gives CDR1 SQVTM, CDR2 ANQGSEA. The CDR3 covers 12 residues. CDR3 sequence (DNA): TGCAGCGGGACAGGGGATCTCAATGAGCAGTTCTTC. Translating it yields CSGTGDLNEQFF.

The genes are TRBV7-9 and TRBJ1-4; the match to TRBD1 covers 9 bases. Germline V gene sequence: CDR1 SEHNR, CDR2 FQNEAQ (reference sequence). The CDR3 runs to 18 residues. The ends lost 6 bases at V and 4 bases at J; junction bases unmatched: 15. This chain's CDR3 is CASSPGQGRGELNEKLFF. For the CDR3, the DNA is TGTGCCAGCAGTCCGGGACAGGGAAGAGGGGAGCTTAATGAAAAACTGTTTTTT.

The chain is built from TRBV24-1 and TRBJ2-1; 9 nucleotides align to TRBD2. Germline CDR1 is KGHDR and CDR2 is SFDVKD. The CDR3 length is 15 residues. V shed 3 bases, J shed 8 bases, and the junction held 7 bases outside the gene matches. CDR3 nucleotide sequence: TGTGCCACCAGTGATGGAGCGGGGGGAGCGGATGAGCAGTTCTTC. Translation: CATSDGAGGADEQFF.

The chain has TRBV28 and TRBJ2-5; 8 nucleotides match TRBD1. V lost 1 base, J lost 5 bases, and 3 bases stayed unmatched. The CDR3 length is 14 residues. Germline-derived CDR1 and CDR2 are MDHEN and SYDVKM. CDR3 amino acids: CASSLYGQGETQYF. Here the CDR3 DNA reads TGTGCCAGCAGTTTATATGGACAGGGTGAGACCCAGTACTTC.

The chain recombines TRBV5-1 with TRBJ1-2; D remains ambiguous. V shed 4 bases and J shed 8 bases, with 9 bases lying between them. CDR3 length equals 11 residues. In germline, CDR1 is SGHRS, CDR2 YFSETQ. The CDR3 DNA reads as TGCGCCAGCAGCCTGGATGGGGGCTACACCTTC. As protein: CASSLDGGYTF.

On this clonotype itself: One end of the junction does not line up with germline, which may come from a read error. The gene calls are TRBV7-6 and TRBJ2-3; 9 nucleotides match TRBD1. The CDR3 spans 14 residues. Germline V lookup: CDR1 SGHVS, CDR2 FNYEAQ. The CDR3 region has the DNA TGTGCCAGCAGCTACGGGACAGGGCTCACCTACGAGCATTTT. It specifies CASSYGTGLTYEHF.

At least ten counts were recorded for this clonotype. This chain joins TRBV7-9 and TRBJ2-2; 12 nucleotides agree with TRBD2. The CDR3 spans 16 residues. CDR1 SEHNR and CDR2 FQNEAQ come from the germline V gene (reference sequence). Losses at the gene ends were 4 bases for V and 3 bases for J; bases not matched to a gene: 3. The CDR3 nucleotides read TGTGCCAGCAGCTCACGACTAGCGGGGGACACCGGGGAGCTGTTTTTT. Translation gives CASSSRLAGDTGELFF.

Ten or more counts support this clonotype. This chain connects TRBV4-1 to TRBJ2-7; 14 positions match TRBD2. V was pared by 4 bases and J by 2 bases, with 10 bases of the junction left unmatched. CDR1 MGHRA and CDR2 YSYEKL come from the germline V gene. The CDR3 is 18 residues long. In DNA, the CDR3 is TGCGCCAGCAGCCGAACGACTAGCGGGAGGGCCGGGACCTACGAGCAGTACTTC. This translates into CASSRTTSGRAGTYEQYF.

There are many counts of this clonotype. This chain connects TRBV6-1 to TRBJ1-1; D gene ambiguous. Trimming pared 6 bases from V and 4 bases from J, leaving 6 bases between. CDR3 size: 11 residues. Germline CDR1 reads MNHNS; CDR2 reads SASEGT. For the CDR3, the DNA is TGTGCCAGCAGACGGGTCACTGAAGCTTTCTTT. Protein: CASRRVTEAFF.

This clonotype was counted at least ten times. V is TRBV7-9 and J is TRBJ1-2; 7 bases line up with TRBD1. V lost 7 bases, J lost 2 bases, and 10 bases stayed unmatched. The germline V gene has CDR1 SEHNR and CDR2 FQNEAQ (reference sequence). This CDR3 has 15 amino acids. The chain's CDR3 is CASIPQGPPNYGYTF. The CDR3, as DNA: TGTGCCAGCATCCCACAGGGGCCACCGAACTATGGCTACACCTTC.

This clonotype was recorded at least ten times. The CDR3 sequence is CASSSTPNTEAFF. The CDR3 DNA follows: TGTGCCAGCAGCAGTACCCCGAACACTGAAGCTTTCTTT. The chain combines TRBV6-5 with TRBJ1-1; D remains unclear. Trimming cost V 6 bases and J 1 base, with 9 bases left between them. This CDR3 contains 13 residues. Germline V gene data show CDR1 as MNHEY and CDR2 as SVGAGI.

Concerning this clonotype: Since a much larger clone is just one base distant, this may be a read error. Because the CDR3 is missing its conserved closing phenylalanine or tryptophan, this is likely a read error. This chain joins TRBV7-2 and TRBJ2-7; 10 nucleotides line up with TRBD1. CDR3 length: 16 amino acids. Germline loops: CDR1 SGHTA, CDR2 FQGNSA. CDR3 in amino acids: CASSQGVPGQGYEQYC. The CDR3, as DNA: TGCGCCAGCAGCCAAGGGGTCCCGGGACAGGGGTACGAGCAGTACTGC.

This chain uses TRBV19 with TRBJ2-1, with 11 bases that match TRBD1. The ends lost 5 bases at V and 0 bases at J; junction bases unmatched: 3. Germline V gives CDR1 LNHDA, CDR2 SQIVND (reference sequence). The CDR3 covers 16 residues. CDR3 amino acids: CASSGQGAGSYNEQFF. CDR3 bases: TGTGCCAGTAGTGGACAGGGGGCAGGCTCCTACAATGAGCAGTTCTTC. Using reference TRBV19 and TRBJ2-1 for the parts outside the CDR3, the full variable domain is DGGITQSPKYLFRKEGQNVTLSCEQNLNHDAMYWYRQDPGQGLRLIYYSQIVNDFQKGDIAEGYSVSREKKESFPLTVTSAQKNPTAFYLCASSGQGAGSYNEQFFGPGTRLTVL.